These 7 T cell receptor beta chains came from one sample sequenced in a study of CD8+ T cells in alopecia areata. Regarding treatment: oral pan-JAK inhibitor, 5-10 mg twice daily. After isolation, RNA underwent reverse transcription to generate cDNA as the sequencing template. Measured with immunoSEQ multiplex PCR; TCRdb has only the in-frame clones, and not every one. Here the sample spans 150,000 to 200,000 clones, around half being singletons. The specimen was CD8+ T cells sorted from blood, collected at week 24, from a patient treated with tofacitinib. The source of these receptors is a human donor with alopecia areata.

Turning to this clone: This CDR3 is also generated by other DNA sequences in the sample. The chain links TRBV4-3 to TRBJ2-7; TRBD1 is a possible D gene (7 bases). Trimming shortened V by 0 bases and J by 4 bases, and 13 bases separated the two germline ends. Germline assignment: CDR1 LGHNA and CDR2 YSLEER. This CDR3 region has 15 residues. The CDR3 DNA sequence: TGCGCCAGCAGCCAAGATGTACAGGGGAGGTACGAGCAGTACTTC. Translated, it gives CASSQDVQGRYEQYF.

The rearrangement uses TRBV4-1 and TRBJ1-1; D not resolved. V lost 1 base to trimming and J lost 2 bases, with 11 bases between them. The CDR3 runs 15 residues. Germline CDR1 MGHRA, CDR2 YSYEKL. CDR3 in DNA: TGCGCCAGCAGCCAAGTAGGAGGCCGTAACACTGAAGCTTTCTTT. Encoded protein: CASSQVGGRNTEAFF.

V and J are TRBV4-3 and TRBJ2-5, with 8 nucleotides matching TRBD1. From germline, CDR1 is LGHNA and CDR2 YSLEER. This CDR3 has 15 residues. After removal of 3 bases from V and 5 bases from J, the junction contained 8 bases not matched to a gene. CDR3 amino acids: CASSQNRGYSETQYF. CDR3 nucleotide sequence: TGCGCCAGCAGCCAGAACAGGGGGTATTCGGAGACCCAGTACTTC.

By sample fraction, this clone is medium-sized (0.01 to 0.1%). In the same sample, other DNA sequences code for this CDR3. The chain has TRBV11-2 and TRBJ1-5; D gene uncertain. Germline assignment: CDR1 SGHAT and CDR2 FQNNGV. Trimming took off 2 bases at V and 6 bases at J, with 8 bases between the two ends. The length of the CDR3 is 13 residues. The CDR3 protein is CASSLSPSQPQHF. CDR3 DNA: TGTGCCAGCAGCTTAAGTCCATCTCAGCCCCAGCATTTT.

The chain is built from TRBV2 and TRBJ1-4, with 7 bases that match TRBD1. With 8 bases clipped from V and 6 bases from J, the junction kept 9 bases outside the gene matches. The germline V gene encodes CDR1 SNHLY and CDR2 FYNNEI. The CDR3 spans 14 residues. The CDR3 DNA reads TGTGCCAGCGCCCCGGGACAGCGGGATGAAAAACTGTTTTTT. Translating gives CASAPGQRDEKLFF.

As DNA, the CDR3 is TGCAGCGTTGAAGGTCCCGAGGGGGGATCCTCCTACGAGCAGTACTTC. Amino acids: CSVEGPEGGSSYEQYF. This sequence joins TRBV29-1 and TRBJ2-7, with D perhaps assigned TRBD1 or TRBD2 (6 bases each). The CDR3 spans 16 residues. V lost 1 base and J lost 0, with 16 bases in between. Germline V gene lookup returns CDR1 SQVTM and CDR2 ANQGSEA.

In nucleotides, the CDR3 is TGCGCCAGCAGCCAGGGGAGGGGGACGAGCTACGAGCAGTACTTC. Translated, it gives CASSQGRGTSYEQYF. The chain employs TRBV4-3 and TRBJ2-7, with D possibly being TRBD2 (7 bases). The ends were cut back, 3 bases at V and 3 bases at J, with 15 bases in the middle. The CDR3 has 15 residues. Germline CDR1 and CDR2: LGHNA and YSLEER.